The 16 T cell receptor beta chains reported below all come from one sample, sequenced in a study of cytomegalovirus exposure and HLA in healthy donors. Profiling relied on immunoSEQ multiplex PCR, and the TCRdb table lists in-frame clones only, not all of them. The sample has 45,000 to 65,000 clones; 89% are singletons. The specimen was PBMCs. These TCRs come from a woman between 18 and 29 years old in good health and CMV-seronegative.

J is TRBJ2-3 and V is TRBV25-1; no definite D call. Trimming removed 5 bases at V and 6 bases at J, with 15 bases between. Germline CDR1 MGHDK, CDR2 SYGVNS. The CDR3 spans 14 residues. For the CDR3, the DNA is TGTGCCAGCAGTTATCCGGGTTCTAGTGATACGCAGTATTTT. Translation: CASSYPGSSDTQYF. Supplemented by reference TRBV25-1 and TRBJ2-3, the full variable domain reads EADIYQTPRYLVIGTGKKITLECSQTMGHDKMYWYQQDPGMELHLIHYSYGVNSTEKGDLSSESTVSRIRTEHFPLTLESARPSHTSQYLCASSYPGSSDTQYFGPGTRLTVL.

The chain uses TRBV9 and TRBJ2-5, with 10 positions matching TRBD2. CDR1 and CDR2 from the germline V gene are SGDLS and YYNGEE. This CDR3 has 18 amino acids. With V trimmed by 4 bases and J by 1 base, 13 bases remained unmatched. DNA for the CDR3: TGTGCCAGCAGCCCCGGGGTCGCTAGCGGGAGCACCCAAGAGACCCAGTACTTC. Protein sequence: CASSPGVASGSTQETQYF.

V usage is TRBV30 and J usage is TRBJ2-1; maybe TRBD2 (6 bases). Trimming took off 1 base at V and 8 bases at J, with 18 bases between the two ends. In germline, CDR1 is GTSNPN, CDR2 SVGIG (reference sequence). The CDR3 is 15 residues long. The CDR3 DNA reads TGTGCCTGGAGTGCCCTCGGGAGCGGTTTTGATGAGCAGTTCTTC. Translated: CAWSALGSGFDEQFF. The whole variable domain, remainder taken from reference TRBV30 and TRBJ2-1, is SQTIHQWPATLVQPVGSPLSLECTVEGTSNPNLYWYRQAAGRGLQLLFYSVGIGQISSEVPQNLSASRPQDRQFILSSKKLLLSDSGFYLCAWSALGSGFDEQFFGPGTRLTVL.

This chain joins TRBV6-1 and TRBJ2-5, with TRBD2 identical over 8 bases. CDR1 and CDR2 from the germline V gene are MNHNS and SASEGT. The CDR3 sequence is 13 residues long. The V and J ends lost 8 bases and 1 base, in that order; junction bases with no gene match: 3. The CDR3 loop reads CASGTSGQETQYF. The CDR3 DNA sequence: TGTGCCAGCGGAACTAGCGGCCAAGAGACCCAGTACTTC.

This chain connects TRBV27 to TRBJ1-2; 8 bases fit TRBD1. V was clipped by 4 bases and J by 6 bases; unmatched bases: 4. This CDR3 is built from 13 residues. CDR1 and CDR2 from the germline V gene are MNHEY and SMNVEV (reference sequence). CDR3 nucleotide sequence: TGTGCCAGCAGTTCGCAGGGGGCAGATGGCTACACCTTC. Translated: CASSSQGADGYTF.

This clone came up once. J is TRBJ1-2 and V is TRBV6-1; TRBD1 aligns across 9 bases. CDR1 and CDR2 from the germline V gene are MNHNS and SASEGT. CDR3 size: 12 residues. V was pared by 10 bases and J by 3 bases, with 3 bases of the junction left unmatched. The CDR3 bases are TGTGCCACAACAGGGGGCGACTATGGCTACACCTTC. Its translation is CATTGGDYGYTF.

This clone was seen a single time. The chain employs TRBV6-1 and TRBJ1-2, with D tentatively TRBD1 (6 bases). The germline V and J ends were trimmed by 4 bases and 4 bases, with 10 bases remaining between them. Germline lookup yields CDR1 MNHNS and CDR2 SASEGT. The CDR3 has 13 amino acids. The CDR3 DNA sequence: TGTGCCAGCAGTGGGGACACTTCCTATGGCTACACCTTC. Amino acid sequence: CASSGDTSYGYTF.

The chain carries TRBV19 and TRBJ1-1; D gene unclear. From germline, CDR1 is LNHDA and CDR2 SQIVND (reference sequence). The CDR3 contains 15 residues. The V end lost 3 bases, the J end lost 0 bases, and 11 bases lay between the germline ends. CDR3 sequence: CASSIQRHLNTEAFF. CDR3 DNA: TGTGCCAGTAGTATTCAAAGACACTTGAACACTGAAGCTTTCTTT.

V usage is TRBV5-4 and J usage is TRBJ1-3, with TRBD1 identical over 10 bases. Germline CDR1 and CDR2: SGHNT and YYREEE (reference sequence). The CDR3 is made up of 17 amino acids. The J segment lost 4 bases and the V segment lost 4 bases, leaving 11 bases of the junction unmatched. CDR3 DNA: TGTGCCAGCAGCCGCAGGACCGGGACAGGGGCCGGAAACACCATATATTTT. Translating it yields CASSRRTGTGAGNTIYF.

V gene TRBV10-3 combines with J gene TRBJ2-3; 7 nucleotides line up with TRBD1. The V gene end was trimmed by 5 bases and the J gene end by 5 bases; junction bases not matched to a gene: 16. CDR3 length: 17 amino acids. CDR1 and CDR2 (germline): ENHRY, SYGVKD. CDR3 coding DNA: TGTGCCATCAGTCCCCCCCGAAGACAGGGAATTGTAGATACGCAGTATTTT. It yields the protein CAISPPRRQGIVDTQYF.

This chain connects TRBV6-1 to TRBJ1-6; 8 positions agree with TRBD1. The germline V gene encodes CDR1 MNHNS and CDR2 SASEGT. The CDR3 extends over 15 amino acids. J was trimmed by 10 bases and V by 5 bases; bases with no gene match: 10. DNA for the CDR3: TGTGCCAGCAGTCTCTGGACAGGGCAAAGGTCACCCCTCCACTTT. Translating it yields CASSLWTGQRSPLHF.

The V and J genes are TRBV13 and TRBJ2-5, with D hard to call. This CDR3 has 13 residues. Trimming removed 3 bases at V and 1 base at J, with 6 bases between. Looked up from germline, CDR1 is PRHDT and CDR2 is FYEKMQ (reference sequence). Here the CDR3 DNA reads TGTGCCAGCAGCTTTCGGTCCCAAGAGACCCAGTACTTC. Protein: CASSFRSQETQYF.

The chain combines TRBV15 with TRBJ2-5, with TRBD2 matching over 7 bases. Trimming removed 1 base from V and 5 bases from J; junction bases left unmatched: 13. The CDR3 is 17 amino acids. CDR1 LNHNV and CDR2 YYDKDF come from the germline V gene (reference sequence). CDR3 in amino acids: CATSRVGVAGPRETQYF. The CDR3 coding sequence is TGTGCCACCAGCAGAGTTGGGGTAGCGGGCCCCAGGGAGACCCAGTACTTC.

The V call is TRBV29-1, the J call TRBJ2-7; 10 nucleotides line up with TRBD1. The trim removed 4 bases at V and 1 base at J, leaving 4 bases unmatched. The CDR3 has 14 residues. Germline-derived CDR1 and CDR2 are SQVTM and ANQGSEA. The CDR3 here is CSVGGQGDSYEQYF. The CDR3 nucleotides read TGCAGCGTTGGTGGACAGGGGGATTCCTACGAGCAGTACTTC.

The V gene is TRBV7-9, the J gene TRBJ1-3; D ambiguous. Trimming took off 4 bases at V and 0 bases at J, with 10 bases between the two ends. The CDR3 has 15 residues. Per germline, CDR1 SEHNR and CDR2 FQNEAQ (reference sequence). DNA of the CDR3: TGTGCCAGCAGCTCGGCCCGGAGCTCTGGAAACACCATATATTTT. As protein: CASSSARSSGNTIYF.

Comments on this clone: The junction differs from germline at one of its ends, possibly a read error. This chain uses TRBV19 with TRBJ2-2, with a tentative D call TRBD2 (5 bases). Per the germline V gene, CDR1 is LNHDA and CDR2 is SQIVND (reference sequence). This CDR3 has 16 residues. CDR3 amino acids: CASSIVSTMNSGELFF. CDR3 DNA: TGTGCCAGTAGTATAGTGTCGACTATGAACAGCGGGGAGCTGTTTTTT.